This T cell receptor beta chain originates from a study of blood T cell repertoires in COVID-19. Turning to the study itself: The origin of the acute and convalescent COVID-19 samples was the United States, Italy and Spain.

Clones were sequenced by immunoSEQ multiplex PCR, and TCRdb holds only the in-frame ones, with some missing. The sample lists tens of thousands of clones; 86% were seen once. V lost 7 bases, J lost 5 bases, and 10 bases stayed unmatched. CDR1 and CDR2 (germline): MNHEY, SVGAGI. This CDR3 is built from 15 residues. The TCR sequence derives from a man older than 75 with active COVID-19. The chain recombines TRBV6-5 with TRBJ1-5, with 8 bases lining up with TRBD1. The sequenced material came from peripheral blood. The CDR3 sequence: CASKAADREYQPQHF. CDR3 nucleotide sequence: TGTGCCAGCAAGGCCGCGGACAGGGAGTATCAGCCCCAGCATTTT.